Below are 5 T cell receptor beta chains sequenced from a single sample in a study of shared clonotypes between healthy human individuals. Profiling relied on immunoSEQ multiplex PCR, and the TCRdb table lists in-frame clones only, not all of them. The sample has roughly 2,000,000 clones; approximately 92% are singletons. Only CD45RO-negative cells positively selected for CCR7 counted as naive CD8 cells, so terminally differentiated effector memory CD45RA+ cells were excluded. Sequencing input: naive CD8+ T cells from PBMCs. The receptors shown here come from a man between 18 and 29 years old in good health. Some clones in this sample may be carry-over from other donors' samples.

This clone has only one observation. Other DNA sequences within the sample encode an identical CDR3. The V call is TRBV30, the J call TRBJ2-7, with D unclear. The V end was cut by 2 bases, the J end by 0 bases, with 2 bases between. CDR1 is GTSNPN and CDR2 is SVGIG in the germline V gene (reference sequence). The CDR3 extends over 11 amino acids. The CDR3 sequence is CAWSHSYEQYF. DNA for the CDR3: TGTGCCTGGAGTCACTCCTACGAGCAGTACTTC.

A word on this clone: The identical CDR3 is also encoded by other nucleotide sequences in the sample. V is TRBV4-3 and J is TRBJ1-2; 9 bases fit TRBD1. Germline V lookup: CDR1 LGHNA, CDR2 YSLEER. J lost 2 bases, V lost 0 bases, and 1 base had no gene match. The CDR3 is 15 amino acids. The CDR3, as DNA: TGCGCCAGCAGCCAAGATGGGACAGGGAACTATGGCTACACCTTC. It encodes CASSQDGTGNYGYTF.

V usage is TRBV6-5 and J usage is TRBJ2-3; a weak D match, TRBD2 (6 bases). CDR3 length: 15 residues. The germline V gene encodes CDR1 MNHEY and CDR2 SVGAGI. The V end was cut by 6 bases, the J end by 2 bases, with 15 bases between. CDR3 coding DNA: TGTGCCAGCAGCAAGACTAGATGGGACACAGATACGCAGTATTTT. Encoded protein: CASSKTRWDTDTQYF.

The chain combines TRBV7-6 with TRBJ2-7, with a weak D call TRBD2 (6 bases). The CDR3 has 12 amino acids. From germline, CDR1 is SGHVS and CDR2 FNYEAQ. Trimming shortened V by 5 bases and J by 3 bases, and 8 bases separated the two germline ends. For the CDR3, the DNA is TGTGCCAGCAGCGACGGGGGCTACGAGCAGTACTTC. Its translation: CASSDGGYEQYF. The entire variable domain, with the rest obtained from reference TRBV7-6 and TRBJ2-7, is as follows: GAGVSQSPRYKVTKRGQDVALRCDPISGHVSLYWYRQALGQGPEFLTYFNYEAQQDKSGLPNDRFSAERPEGSISTLTIQRTEQRDSAMYRCASSDGGYEQYFGPGTRLTVT.

The genes are TRBV29-1 and TRBJ2-7; D not certain. Deletions cut 7 bases from V and 2 bases from J, with 18 bases between. The germline V gene has CDR1 SQVTM and CDR2 ANQGSEA. The CDR3 is made up of 14 amino acids. The CDR3 DNA follows: TGCAGCGCCCATGGGCTAGACGGCACCTACGAGCAGTACTTC. It specifies CSAHGLDGTYEQYF.